Listed below are T cell receptor beta chains from one sample, sequenced in a study of T cell responses to AZD1222 COVID-19 vaccine. Method: immunoSEQ multiplex PCR; TCRdb's copy keeps in-frame clones and lacks some. The sample has roughly 110,000 clones; roughly nine tenths are singletons. This material consisted of peripheral blood, taken 28 days after the second AZD1222 dose. These receptors were taken from an adult who received the AZD1222 COVID-19 vaccine. Both conserved end residues are part of each CDR3. A D gene is named only where the DNA matches it firmly. Expanded clones get a size class; other rows say once, few or many, or leave the size out.

v_gene: TRBV2; abundance: .; d_gene: .; j_gene: TRBJ2-1; CDR3aa: CASSDALYNEQFF; CDR3nt: TGTGCCAGCAGTGACGCCCTATACAATGAGCAGTTCTTC
v_gene: TRBV27; abundance: .; d_gene: .; j_gene: TRBJ1-5; CDR3aa: CASSLNPGGNNQPQHF; CDR3nt: TGTGCCAGCAGTTTAAACCCCGGAGGGAACAATCAGCCCCAGCATTTT
v_gene: TRBV4-3; abundance: .; d_gene: .; j_gene: TRBJ2-7; CDR3aa: CASSQDRGYEQYF; CDR3nt: TGCGCCAGCAGCCAAGACCGGGGGTACGAGCAGTACTTC
v_gene: TRBV4-2; abundance: .; d_gene: .; j_gene: TRBJ2-7; CDR3aa: CASSQVSGRRFREQYF; CDR3nt: TGTGCCAGCAGCCAAGTCTCAGGCAGGCGGTTCAGGGAGCAGTACTTC
v_gene: TRBV4-3; abundance: .; d_gene: .; j_gene: TRBJ1-6; CDR3aa: CASSQDYLGADDNSPLHF; CDR3nt: TGCGCCAGCAGCCAAGATTACCTGGGGGCCGATGATAATTCACCCCTCCACTTT
v_gene: TRBV5-4; abundance: once; d_gene: TRBD2; j_gene: TRBJ2-1; CDR3aa: CASSGGTSGGAGVSYNEQFF; CDR3nt: TGTGCCAGCAGCGGAGGGACTAGCGGGGGGGCCGGCGTCTCCTACAATGAGCAGTTCTTC
v_gene: TRBV5-1; abundance: .; d_gene: TRBD1; j_gene: TRBJ2-7; CDR3aa: CASSHGTGSYEQYF; CDR3nt: TGCGCCAGCAGCCACGGGACAGGGTCCTACGAGCAGTACTTC
v_gene: TRBV19; abundance: .; d_gene: .; j_gene: TRBJ1-1; CDR3aa: CASSNPGSMNTEAFF; CDR3nt: TGTGCCAGTAGTAACCCAGGGAGTATGAACACTGAAGCTTTCTTT
v_gene: TRBV28; abundance: .; d_gene: TRBD2; j_gene: TRBJ2-7; CDR3aa: CASSFPSGGIYEQYF; CDR3nt: TGTGCCAGCAGTTTTCCTAGCGGGGGGATATACGAGCAGTACTTC
v_gene: TRBV6-4; abundance: .; d_gene: .; j_gene: TRBJ1-3; CDR3aa: CASSVPETDLYHSGNTIYF; CDR3nt: TGTGCCAGCAGTGTTCCTGAAACGGATTTATACCACTCTGGAAACACCATATATTTT
v_gene: TRBV6-5; abundance: .; d_gene: .; j_gene: TRBJ1-2; CDR3aa: CASSPFGGAGYGYTF; CDR3nt: TGTGCCAGCAGTCCATTCGGAGGGGCCGGCTATGGCTACACCTTC
v_gene: TRBV11-2; abundance: .; d_gene: TRBD1; j_gene: TRBJ2-5; CDR3aa: CASSPRGLETQYF; CDR3nt: TGTGCCAGCAGCCCGAGGGGGCTGGAGACCCAGTACTTC
v_gene: TRBV10-3; abundance: .; d_gene: .; j_gene: TRBJ1-2; CDR3aa: CAITTGRSNYGYTF; CDR3nt: TGTGCCATCACCACAGGTCGTTCTAACTATGGCTACACCTTC
v_gene: TRBV13; abundance: .; d_gene: .; j_gene: TRBJ1-1; CDR3aa: CASSLLPRSPNTEAFF; CDR3nt: TGTGCCAGCAGCTTATTACCCCGGTCACCAAACACTGAAGCTTTCTTT
v_gene: TRBV20-1; abundance: .; d_gene: TRBD1; j_gene: TRBJ1-1; CDR3aa: CSAKQGAGAFF; CDR3nt: TGCAGTGCGAAGCAGGGGGCTGGAGCTTTCTTT
v_gene: TRBV6-2/TRBV6-3; abundance: .; d_gene: .; j_gene: TRBJ1-1; CDR3aa: CASSKTYIGRNTEAFF; CDR3nt: TGTGCCAGCAGCAAAACCTACATAGGGAGGAACACTGAAGCTTTCTTT
v_gene: TRBV9; abundance: few; d_gene: .; j_gene: TRBJ2-7; CDR3aa: CASSRDLNPSYEQYF; CDR3nt: TGTGCCAGCAGCAGGGACTTGAACCCCTCCTACGAGCAGTACTTC
v_gene: TRBV19; abundance: .; d_gene: .; j_gene: TRBJ2-2; CDR3aa: CASSIYGGTGELFF; CDR3nt: TGTGCCAGTAGTATCTACGGGGGAACCGGGGAGCTGTTTTTT
v_gene: TRBV19; abundance: .; d_gene: .; j_gene: TRBJ2-7; CDR3aa: CASSTDTFSYEQYF; CDR3nt: TGTGCCAGTAGTACCGACACGTTCTCCTACGAGCAGTACTTC
v_gene: TRBV2; abundance: .; d_gene: .; j_gene: TRBJ1-1; CDR3aa: CASSEDLTGRRNTEAFF; CDR3nt: TGTGCCAGCAGTGAAGACTTAACAGGGCGCCGGAACACTGAAGCTTTCTTT
v_gene: TRBV2; abundance: .; d_gene: .; j_gene: TRBJ2-5; CDR3aa: CASSPQETQYF; CDR3nt: TGTGCCAGCAGCCCCCAAGAGACCCAGTACTTC
v_gene: TRBV28; abundance: .; d_gene: .; j_gene: TRBJ1-4; CDR3aa: CASGTSGTGEKLFF; CDR3nt: TGTGCCAGCGGAACTTCAGGGACCGGCGAAAAACTGTTTTTT
v_gene: TRBV7-6; abundance: .; d_gene: TRBD1; j_gene: TRBJ2-7; CDR3aa: CASSAGTGYEQYF; CDR3nt: TGTGCCAGCAGCGCCGGGACAGGCTACGAGCAGTACTTC
v_gene: TRBV28; abundance: .; d_gene: .; j_gene: TRBJ1-2; CDR3aa: CASSLGLSGGYGYTF; CDR3nt: TGTGCCAGCAGTTTAGGGTTATCTGGGGGCTATGGCTACACCTTC
v_gene: TRBV19; abundance: few; d_gene: .; j_gene: TRBJ1-2; CDR3aa: CASKGPRAPANYGYTF; CDR3nt: TGTGCCAGTAAGGGGCCCCGGGCCCCTGCTAACTATGGCTACACCTTC
v_gene: TRBV18; abundance: .; d_gene: .; j_gene: TRBJ1-2; CDR3aa: CASSPAGGDYGYTF; CDR3nt: TGTGCCAGCTCACCGGCGGGGGGCGACTATGGCTACACCTTC
v_gene: TRBV3-1/TRBV3-2; abundance: .; d_gene: .; j_gene: TRBJ2-1; CDR3aa: CASSQNSYRVSSYNEQFF; CDR3nt: TGTGCCAGCAGCCAAAACAGTTACAGGGTCAGCTCCTACAATGAGCAGTTCTTC
v_gene: TRBV11-2; abundance: .; d_gene: .; j_gene: TRBJ2-7; CDR3aa: CASSLVVIQADHEQYF; CDR3nt: TGTGCCAGCAGCTTAGTCGTCATACAGGCCGACCACGAGCAGTACTTC
v_gene: TRBV6-2/TRBV6-3; abundance: .; d_gene: TRBD1; j_gene: TRBJ1-1; CDR3aa: CASSEDRGRMTEAFF; CDR3nt: TGTGCCAGCAGTGAGGACAGGGGGCGGATGACTGAAGCTTTCTTT
v_gene: TRBV4-2; abundance: .; d_gene: .; j_gene: TRBJ1-1; CDR3aa: CASSQDGNPNTEAFF; CDR3nt: TGTGCCAGCAGCCAAGACGGCAACCCGAACACTGAAGCTTTCTTT
v_gene: TRBV27; abundance: .; d_gene: .; j_gene: TRBJ2-7; CDR3aa: CASSPQGARAGQYF; CDR3nt: TGTGCCAGCAGTCCACAAGGGGCGAGGGCGGGGCAGTACTTC
v_gene: TRBV19; abundance: .; d_gene: .; j_gene: TRBJ1-4; CDR3aa: CASSTPSTEWNEKLFF; CDR3nt: TGTGCCAGTAGTACCCCCTCGACGGAATGGAATGAAAAACTGTTTTTT
v_gene: TRBV7-9; abundance: .; d_gene: .; j_gene: TRBJ2-7; CDR3aa: CASSPEGGTYEQYF; CDR3nt: TGTGCCAGCAGCCCCGAGGGCGGTACCTACGAGCAGTACTTC
v_gene: TRBV27; abundance: few; d_gene: .; j_gene: TRBJ1-2; CDR3aa: CASSLRWRGANYGYTF; CDR3nt: TGTGCCAGCAGTTTAAGGTGGCGGGGAGCTAACTATGGCTACACCTTC
v_gene: TRBV19; abundance: .; d_gene: .; j_gene: TRBJ2-7; CDR3aa: CASSSTDSFDEQYF; CDR3nt: TGTGCCAGTAGTAGTACGGACAGTTTCGACGAGCAGTACTTC
v_gene: TRBV28; abundance: .; d_gene: TRBD2; j_gene: TRBJ2-3; CDR3aa: CASMGLAGYSTDTQYF; CDR3nt: TGTGCCAGCATGGGACTAGCGGGTTATAGCACAGATACGCAGTATTTT
v_gene: TRBV2; abundance: .; d_gene: .; j_gene: TRBJ1-5; CDR3aa: CASTGGDKVNQPQHF; CDR3nt: TGTGCCAGCACCGGGGGGGACAAAGTCAATCAGCCCCAGCATTTT
v_gene: TRBV7-8; abundance: .; d_gene: TRBD1; j_gene: TRBJ2-1; CDR3aa: CASSADRGRDEQFF; CDR3nt: TGTGCCAGCAGCGCCGACAGGGGGCGCGATGAGCAGTTCTTC
v_gene: TRBV6-6; abundance: .; d_gene: .; j_gene: TRBJ1-6; CDR3aa: CATRVEALGSPLHF; CDR3nt: TGTGCCACCAGGGTTGAGGCACTGGGGTCACCCCTCCACTTT
v_gene: TRBV7-2; abundance: .; d_gene: .; j_gene: TRBJ1-5; CDR3aa: CASSRRDQPQHF; CDR3nt: TGTGCCAGCAGCCGGAGAGATCAGCCCCAGCATTTT
v_gene: TRBV5-4; abundance: .; d_gene: TRBD1; j_gene: TRBJ1-5; CDR3aa: CASSRGQGQPQHF; CDR3nt: TGTGCCAGCAGCCGCGGACAGGGACAGCCCCAGCATTTT
v_gene: TRBV7-9; abundance: .; d_gene: .; j_gene: TRBJ1-2; CDR3aa: CASSSTANYGYTF; CDR3nt: TGTGCCAGCAGCTCCACAGCCAACTATGGCTACACCTTC
v_gene: TRBV28; abundance: .; d_gene: .; j_gene: TRBJ2-1; CDR3aa: CASSLVSPYNEQFF; CDR3nt: TGTGCCAGCAGTTTGGTCAGCCCTTACAATGAGCAGTTCTTC
v_gene: TRBV9; abundance: .; d_gene: .; j_gene: TRBJ2-7; CDR3aa: CASSVGSSSSYEQYF; CDR3nt: TGTGCCAGCAGCGTGGGTAGCTCGAGCTCCTACGAGCAGTACTTC
v_gene: TRBV28; abundance: .; d_gene: .; j_gene: TRBJ1-5; CDR3aa: CASSLLGEGNQPQHF; CDR3nt: TGTGCCAGCAGTTTATTGGGTGAGGGCAATCAGCCCCAGCATTTT
v_gene: TRBV4-1; abundance: .; d_gene: TRBD1; j_gene: TRBJ1-1; CDR3aa: CASSQSTGGFTEAFF; CDR3nt: TGCGCCAGCAGCCAATCGACAGGGGGCTTCACTGAAGCTTTCTTT
v_gene: TRBV9; abundance: .; d_gene: .; j_gene: TRBJ2-1; CDR3aa: CASSQTWAASSYNEQFF; CDR3nt: TGTGCCAGCAGCCAGACTTGGGCAGCGAGCTCCTACAATGAGCAGTTCTTC
v_gene: TRBV7-7; abundance: .; d_gene: .; j_gene: TRBJ2-7; CDR3aa: CASSFDGFSYEQYF; CDR3nt: TGTGCTAGCAGCTTTGATGGCTTCTCCTACGAGCAGTACTTC
v_gene: TRBV28; abundance: .; d_gene: .; j_gene: TRBJ2-3; CDR3aa: CASSFDEGTDTQYF; CDR3nt: TGTGCCAGCAGTTTTGACGAGGGGACAGATACGCAGTATTTT
v_gene: TRBV19; abundance: .; d_gene: TRBD2; j_gene: TRBJ2-7; CDR3aa: CASSISGTTYEQYF; CDR3nt: TGTGCCAGTAGTATATCGGGGACTACCTACGAGCAGTACTTC
v_gene: TRBV12-5; abundance: once; d_gene: TRBD2; j_gene: TRBJ2-1; CDR3aa: CASGLWERGGDSYNEQFF; CDR3nt: TGTGCTAGTGGTTTGTGGGAGCGGGGGGGCGATTCCTACAATGAGCAGTTCTTC
v_gene: TRBV6-5; abundance: .; d_gene: .; j_gene: TRBJ2-7; CDR3aa: CASDQAQGGFVEQYF; CDR3nt: TGTGCCAGCGATCAAGCACAGGGGGGGTTTGTGGAGCAGTACTTC